This TCR beta chain is from a study of T cells in Graves' hyperthyroidism and ophthalmopathy. TCR beta CDR3 sequences were amplified from RNA transcripts. During a first-round RT-PCR of the TCR CDR3, the HTBI primer set was used. One entry per CDR3 protein, called by TCRdb with MiXCR from the multiplex PCR reads. Of about 740,000 distinct CDR3 sequences listed, approximately 15% are singletons. This clonotype was picked up a small number of times. CDR1 MNHNS and CDR2 SASEGT come from the germline V gene. The CDR3 covers 17 residues. V was pared by 5 bases and J by 6 bases, with 13 bases of the junction left unmatched.

The receptor comes from a woman between 18 and 30 years old with Graves' hyperthyroidism. V is TRBV6-1 and J is TRBJ1-6; TRBD1 matches 7 bases. The sample comprised blood. DNA for the CDR3: TGTGCCAGCAGTTACGACCTCTTGACAGGGCGTAATTCACCCCTCCACTTT. This sequence encodes CASSYDLLTGRNSPLHF.